This paragraph reports one TCR beta chain. There are a few counts of this clonotype. Its specific antigen is unknown. Per-nucleotide qualities are absent, and no much larger clonotype sits a single base away. The sample is drawn from a study of identical twins (dated by TCRdb to 2016 to 2018). As for the study more broadly: The study deep-sequenced TCR alpha and beta repertoires from monozygotic twins, unrelated adults of various ages and cord blood to test whether fetal clonotypes persist. To rule out contamination, the twin experiments were replicated at different times with different library preparation protocols. Points the paper makes about the study in general: In beta out-of-frame sequences, excess twin sharing was weaker, because having fewer shared sequences lowered the signal-to-noise ratio. Invariant T cells such as MAIT and iNKT could partly confound zero-insertion analyses, though diverse VJ usage argued against this for most clonotypes. Compared with coincidental sharing between unrelated individuals, out-of-frame TCR alpha sequences shared between twins had an excess of sequences with low generation probability. Fewer insertions were carried by abundant cord blood beta clonotypes, a similar but weaker trend appeared in young adult naive repertoires, and no such trend appeared in memory repertoires. Out-of-frame TCR alpha sharing in monozygotic twins was systematically underestimated by recombination models, whereas sharing between unrelated individuals was in agreement with the recombination models. Because the same donors could not be followed over many years, the conclusions depended on cross-sectional statistical analysis.

All donors were healthy Caucasians. Three pairs of female monozygotic twins, all aged 18 to 29 years, were included in the twin cohort. Positive isolation kits from Invitrogen were used to isolate CD4+ and CD8+ T cell populations. Preparation of the library involved 5' RACE. Sequenced using an Illumina HiSeq 2000. A universal primer binding site was introduced by template switching, and a unique molecular identifier was present in the final cDNA, enabling accurate counting of TCR cDNA molecules. Specific primers in the conserved constant-segment region were used to synthesize first-strand cDNA for the TCR alpha and beta chains. Each cDNA library was double barcoded, with a SMART-Mk sample barcode plus Illumina barcodes, to control for contamination. TruSeq adapter sequences, together with Illumina sample barcodes, were added in two successive PCR steps. TCR alpha and beta cDNA libraries were sequenced on the Illumina HiSeq platform with custom primers. Concerning the study's data processing: Raw reads were processed with MiGEC to extract unique molecular identifiers, and MiXCR was used to determine CDR3 positions. Recombination models were inferred per individual with the repgenHMM and IGoR tools using an EM algorithm. Shared clonotype analysis was performed with the tcR package in R, normalizing sharing by the product of cloneset sizes. To study raw recombination without the effects of thymic and clonal selection, out-of-frame nonproductive sequences were analyzed. TCRdb's own reprocessing of the public reads used fastp at Q25 and MiXCR and kept productive beta chains. Identical CDR3 proteins give one entry, which carries the most common genes and DNA. These V and J calls originate from TCRdb's pipeline instead of the authors' own analysis. This sample gives hundreds of thousands of distinct CDR3 sequences in total; around an eighth of them show up just once. Approximately 7.5% of the sample is in the top ten clones.

The CDR3 spans 14 residues, from the cysteine through the valine. Kept here is only the CDR3 DNA, which spans 42 bases and is read in frame from base 1. Deletion took 3 bases off V and 2 bases off J, with a span of 11 bases between the germline ends. From a lookup of the germline V gene, CDR1 and CDR2 are MGHRA and YSYEKL. The same sample was also used in a study of yellow fever vaccine responses in identical twins. The other study reports the following: According to the authors, in identical twins the way T cells responded to vaccination appeared partly convergent and partly personalized. In the study, vaccine-responding T cell clones were precisely tracked in identical twins.

The clonotype comes from a woman younger than 35 in good health. The sequence is built from TRBV4-1 and TRBJ2-7, with the D segment identity uncertain. The sample comprised CD8+ T cells sorted from blood. Here the CDR3 is given as CASSHVMGTYEQYV. The DNA sequence is given as TGCGCCAGCAGCCATGTCATGGGGACCTACGAGCAGTACGTC.